These 21 T cell receptor beta chains came from one sample sequenced in a study of T-cell reconstitution after alpha-beta-depleted transplantation in children. Unique molecular identifiers featured in how the TCRbeta library was prepared. MiXCR, run by TCRdb on the PCR reads, gives a single entry per CDR3 protein. The data show approximately 400,000 distinct CDR3 sequences, with 11% seen just once and approximately 5% held by the top ten. Sequences were derived from PBMCs from the stem cell graft donor, sampled from the stem cell graft. These receptors were obtained from a human donor who donated a stem cell graft to a child with acute myeloid leukemia.

This clonotype was counted at least ten times. The chain employs TRBV7-2 and TRBJ2-7, with 7 bases identical to TRBD2. This CDR3 is built from 13 residues. With V trimmed by 5 bases and J by 3 bases, 4 bases remained unmatched. The germline gives CDR1 SGHTA, CDR2 FQGNSA. CDR3 in amino acids: CASSRVAGYEQYV. In DNA, the CDR3 is TGTGCCAGCAGCCGTGTAGCGGGCTACGAGCAGTACGTC.

V usage is TRBV6-2 or TRBV6-3 and J usage is TRBJ2-1; tentatively, D is TRBD1 or TRBD2 (5 bases each). The CDR3 loop spans 14 amino acids. V lost 2 bases to trimming and J lost 9 bases, with 14 bases between them. The germline V gene encodes CDR1 MNHEY and CDR2 SVGEGT. The CDR3 nucleotides are TGTGCCAGCAGTTACCCAAAACCTGGGGGTGAGCAGTTCTTC. Translated, it gives CASSYPKPGGEQFF.

This clonotype was seen only a few times. The chain combines TRBV12-5 with TRBJ2-1; TRBD2 agrees at 7 bases. The germline V gene encodes CDR1 LGHNT and CDR2 FRNRAP. The CDR3 extends over 18 amino acids. J lost 6 bases, V lost 0 bases, and 14 bases had no gene match. CDR3 sequence (DNA): TGTGCTAGTGGTTTGGTACTTTTGGCGGGAGCTTTCAGCAATGAGCAGTTCTTC. It encodes CASGLVLLAGAFSNEQFF.

This clonotype was found a few times. V is TRBV12-5 and J is TRBJ2-1; 9 bases fit TRBD1. This CDR3 region has 16 residues. V lost 0 bases, J lost 7 bases, and 7 bases stayed unmatched. Germline lookup yields CDR1 LGHNT and CDR2 FRNRAP. CDR3 bases: TGTGCTAGTGGTTTGGTGGTGGGGGACAGGGCTAATGAGCAGTTCTTC. Translation: CASGLVVGDRANEQFF.

This clonotype was picked up many times. V and J are TRBV12-3 or TRBV12-4 and TRBJ1-1; D gene ambiguous. The ends were cut back, 6 bases at V and 4 bases at J, with 15 bases in the middle. The CDR3 runs to 14 residues. DNA of the CDR3: TGTGCCAGCAGGAAGGCGGCCCGGCGCACTGAAGCTTTCTTT. It is translated as CASRKAARRTEAFF.

This clonotype was seen many times. The CDR3 DNA sequence: TGTGCCACCAGCAGAGATAGTGGGAGTCCGCGTGAGCAGTACTTC. Residues: CATSRDSGSPREQYF. The chain joins TRBV15 to TRBJ2-7; maybe TRBD2 (5 bases). CDR1 LNHNV and CDR2 YYDKDF come from the germline V gene (reference sequence). Trimming removed 0 bases at V and 7 bases at J, with 16 bases between. This CDR3 region has 15 residues. Complete variable domain (other parts from reference TRBV15 and TRBJ2-7): DAMVIQNPRYQVTQFGKPVTLSCSQTLNHNVMYWYQQKSSQAPKLLFHYYDKDFNNEADTPDNFQSRRPNTSFCFLDIRSPGLGDTAMYLCATSRDSGSPREQYFGPGTRLTVT.

This clonotype was detected ten times or more. This CDR3 reads CSATPLNTEAFF. CDR3 DNA: TGCAGTGCGACGCCCTTGAACACTGAAGCTTTCTTT. V is TRBV20-1 and J is TRBJ1-1; D not certain. V lost 6 bases and J lost 0, with 8 bases in between. The germline V gene has CDR1 DFQATT and CDR2 SNEGSKA (reference sequence). The CDR3 spans 12 residues.

The genes are TRBV18 and TRBJ2-7; D is uncertain. The V gene lost 3 bases and the J gene lost 4 bases, with 13 bases spanning the gap. CDR1 and CDR2 from the germline V gene are KGHSH and LQKENI. This CDR3 has 14 amino acids. CDR3 coding DNA: TGTGCCAGCTCACCGGGCGGCCCAGCTTACGAGCAGTACTTC. It specifies CASSPGGPAYEQYF.

This clonotype was counted only a few times. The genes are TRBV20-1 and TRBJ2-5; TRBD2 matches at 7 bases. CDR1 and CDR2 (germline): DFQATT, SNEGSKA (reference sequence). The V segment lost 0 bases and the J segment 4 bases; nucleotides outside the gene matches: 8. The CDR3 has 15 amino acids. CDR3 sequence reads: CSAREGDWGGETQYF. DNA of the CDR3: TGCAGTGCTAGAGAAGGGGACTGGGGGGGAGAGACCCAGTACTTC.

The chain combines TRBV12-3 or TRBV12-4 with TRBJ1-2, with no clear D. Trimming took off 6 bases at V and 4 bases at J, with 15 bases between the two ends. The CDR3 length is 14 residues. The CDR3 region has the DNA TGTGCCAGCAGGCCGAGCGTGGGAGGCTATGGCTACACCTTC. Translation gives CASRPSVGGYGYTF.

The sample holds a few counts of this clonotype. The V gene is TRBV7-8, the J gene TRBJ2-6; the D gene is possibly TRBD2 (6 bases). Germline-derived CDR1 and CDR2 are SGHVS and FQNEAQ. The CDR3 has 20 residues. Trimming cost V 5 bases and J 4 bases, with 27 bases left between them. CDR3 in DNA: TGTGCCAGCAGCCGACTCCTCACTCCTGCTCCGGGAGCCGGGGCCAACGTCCTGACTTTC. This translates into CASSRLLTPAPGAGANVLTF.

The V gene is TRBV5-1, the J gene TRBJ2-7; D is uncertain. The germline V and J ends were trimmed by 4 bases and 1 base, with 9 bases remaining between them. CDR3 size: 13 residues. The germline CDR1 and CDR2 sequences are SGHRS and YFSETQ. The CDR3: CASSRAPSYEQYV. The CDR3 DNA is TGCGCCAGCAGCCGTGCCCCATCCTACGAGCAGTACGTC.

This clonotype was seen many times. This chain connects TRBV18 to TRBJ1-2; D is undetermined. The CDR3 contains 13 residues. The V end lost 2 bases, the J end lost 2 bases, and 6 bases lay between the germline ends. Germline CDR1 and CDR2: KGHSH and LQKENI. The CDR3 loop is CASSPGRNYGYTF. The CDR3 nucleotides are TGTGCCAGCTCACCAGGGAGGAACTATGGCTACACCTTC.

V is TRBV20-1 and J is TRBJ2-7; 13 bases line up with TRBD2. The junction had 4 bases not matched to a gene; V was cut back by 0 bases and J by 2 bases. This CDR3 is built from 16 residues. The germline V gene has CDR1 DFQATT and CDR2 SNEGSKA (reference sequence). CDR3 region: CSARDTSGRATYEQYF. CDR3 nucleotide sequence: TGCAGTGCTAGAGATACTAGCGGGAGGGCTACCTACGAGCAGTACTTC.

Here the CDR3 reads CASSGHSVGNTEAFF. CDR3 in DNA: TGTGCCAGCAGTGGACATAGCGTGGGGAACACTGAAGCTTTCTTT. J is TRBJ1-1 and V is TRBV7-3, with a weak D call TRBD1 (5 bases). V was cut by 6 bases and J by 1 base, with 15 bases left in between. The germline V gene encodes CDR1 SGHTA and CDR2 FQGTGA. The CDR3 covers 15 residues.

This clonotype was observed once. With a much larger clone just one base away, this may be a read error. The gene calls are TRBV4-1 and TRBJ2-3; D might be TRBD2 (6 bases). Trimming pared 0 bases from V and 4 bases from J, leaving 8 bases between. Per germline, CDR1 MGHRA and CDR2 YSYEKL. CDR3 length: 14 amino acids. The CDR3 loop reads CASSQDRGSDTQYF. In nucleotides, the CDR3 is TGCGCCAGCAGCCAAGATCGGGGGTCAGATACGCAGTATTTT.

This sequence joins TRBV15 and TRBJ1-5, with a possible D match to TRBD1 (5 bases). Germline V gene sequence: CDR1 LNHNV, CDR2 YYDKDF (reference sequence). The CDR3 is made up of 16 amino acids. Trimming stripped 0 bases from V and 7 bases from J, with 16 bases between. CDR3 amino acids: CATSRESSGGFQPQHF. The CDR3 nucleotides read TGTGCCACCAGCAGAGAGAGTTCGGGGGGATTCCAGCCCCAGCATTTT.

This clonotype was observed at least ten times. The chain has TRBV6-6 and TRBJ2-2; possibly TRBD2 for D (6 bases). CDR1 and CDR2 from the germline V gene are MNHNY and SVGAGI (reference sequence). V was trimmed by 6 bases and J by 6 bases, leaving 14 bases between them. CDR3 length: 14 amino acids. The CDR3 region has the DNA TGTGCCAGCAGCCGACTGGAGGGGCCCGGGGAGCTGTTTTTT. As protein: CASSRLEGPGELFF.

V gene TRBV10-3 combines with J gene TRBJ2-2, with 8 bases identical to TRBD1. The length of the CDR3 is 15 residues. V lost 10 bases and J lost 8; bases outside the gene matches: 15. Looked up from germline, CDR1 is ENHRY and CDR2 is SYGVKD. The CDR3 DNA reads as TGTGCCACCAATAGCCGGGGCAGGGGGCCTGGGGAGCTGTTTTTT. Its protein product is CATNSRGRGPGELFF.

This clonotype has a count of ten or more. This rearrangement joins TRBV27 to TRBJ1-5, with 7 bases that match TRBD1. Germline V lookup: CDR1 MNHEY, CDR2 SMNVEV (reference sequence). Trimming at V came to 5 bases and at J to 2 bases, leaving 9 bases not matched to a gene. The CDR3 consists of 16 residues. In DNA, the CDR3 is TGTGCCAGCAGTAGGAGGCAGGGGGTAGGCAATCAGCCCCAGCATTTT. This encodes CASSRRQGVGNQPQHF.

This chain joins TRBV15 and TRBJ2-6; D may correspond to TRBD1 or TRBD2 (5 bases each). The CDR3 has 18 amino acids. The germline gives CDR1 LNHNV, CDR2 YYDKDF (reference sequence). Trimming took 1 base from V and 0 from J, leaving 13 bases between them. CDR3 amino acids: CATSRVAEGTSGANVLTF. The CDR3 DNA reads as TGTGCCACCAGCAGAGTAGCAGAGGGGACCTCTGGGGCCAACGTCCTGACTTTC.